A selection of T cell receptor beta chains follows, all from one sample in a study of blood T cell repertoires in COVID-19. Produced via immunoSEQ multiplex PCR; TCRdb's table is partial and in-frame only. The table has roughly 230,000 clones, approximately 92% seen once. Sequences were obtained from peripheral blood. These receptors all stem from a woman in her forties who had recovered from COVID-19. Both conserved end residues are part of each CDR3. Fields, in order: clone size, V gene, D gene, J gene, CDR3 protein, CDR3 DNA. The D gene is left open where the match is weak. Only part of the rows carry a size: once, few, many, or a class if the clone is expanded.

clone size: few
V gene: TRBV14
D gene: -
J gene: TRBJ1-3
CDR3 protein: CASSPGHSGNTIYF
CDR3 DNA: TGTGCCAGCAGCCCGGGACACTCTGGAAACACCATATATTTT

clone size: few
V gene: TRBV5-1
D gene: TRBD2
J gene: TRBJ2-1
CDR3 protein: CASTSGGAHNEQFF
CDR3 DNA: TGCGCCAGCACAAGCGGGGGGGCGCACAATGAGCAGTTCTTC

clone size: -
V gene: TRBV10-3
D gene: TRBD1
J gene: TRBJ2-6
CDR3 protein: CAISRDSTSGANVLTF
CDR3 DNA: TGTGCCATCAGCCGGGACAGCACCTCTGGGGCCAACGTCCTGACTTTC

clone size: -
V gene: TRBV11-2
D gene: -
J gene: TRBJ1-1
CDR3 protein: CASSLDLREAFF
CDR3 DNA: TGTGCCAGCAGCTTAGATCTCAGAGAAGCTTTCTTT

clone size: -
V gene: TRBV6-2/TRBV6-3
D gene: -
J gene: TRBJ2-5
CDR3 protein: CASSPANKETQYF
CDR3 DNA: TGTGCCAGCAGCCCAGCGAATAAAGAGACCCAGTACTTC

clone size: -
V gene: TRBV7-6
D gene: TRBD1
J gene: TRBJ2-1
CDR3 protein: CASSEGQGPGNEQFF
CDR3 DNA: TGTGCCAGCAGCGAGGGACAGGGGCCGGGAAATGAGCAGTTCTTC

clone size: -
V gene: TRBV6-5
D gene: -
J gene: TRBJ2-2
CDR3 protein: CASSQGTENTGELFF
CDR3 DNA: TGTGCCAGCAGTCAGGGGACGGAAAACACCGGGGAGCTGTTTTTT

clone size: -
V gene: TRBV12-3/TRBV12-4
D gene: -
J gene: TRBJ2-7
CDR3 protein: CASSTAYEQYF
CDR3 DNA: TGTGCCAGCAGTACAGCCTACGAGCAGTACTTC

clone size: -
V gene: TRBV12-3/TRBV12-4
D gene: -
J gene: TRBJ2-1
CDR3 protein: CASSLTAGEQFF
CDR3 DNA: TGTGCCAGCAGTTTAACCGCGGGGGAGCAGTTCTTC

clone size: -
V gene: TRBV5-4
D gene: TRBD2
J gene: TRBJ2-3
CDR3 protein: CASSPRVLAGTDTQYF
CDR3 DNA: TGTGCCAGCAGCCCCCGAGTCCTAGCGGGCACAGATACGCAGTATTTT

clone size: -
V gene: TRBV7-9
D gene: -
J gene: TRBJ2-2
CDR3 protein: CASNRGLTNTGELFF
CDR3 DNA: TGTGCCAGCAACCGCGGACTTACTAACACCGGGGAGCTGTTTTTT

clone size: -
V gene: TRBV30
D gene: -
J gene: TRBJ1-5
CDR3 protein: CAWSVNYQPQHF
CDR3 DNA: TGTGCCTGGAGTGTTAATTATCAGCCCCAGCATTTT

clone size: -
V gene: TRBV27
D gene: -
J gene: TRBJ1-5
CDR3 protein: CASPGPYSNQPQHF
CDR3 DNA: TGTGCCAGCCCAGGGCCATATAGCAATCAGCCCCAGCATTTT

clone size: -
V gene: TRBV2
D gene: TRBD1
J gene: TRBJ2-6
CDR3 protein: CASSEATTGMGANVLTF
CDR3 DNA: TGTGCCAGCAGTGAAGCCACGACAGGGATGGGGGCCAACGTCCTGACTTTC

clone size: -
V gene: TRBV5-1
D gene: -
J gene: TRBJ2-1
CDR3 protein: CASSLKFGQNVGNEQFF
CDR3 DNA: TGCGCCAGCAGCTTAAAATTTGGACAGAATGTAGGGAATGAGCAGTTCTTC

clone size: -
V gene: TRBV24-1
D gene: TRBD2
J gene: TRBJ2-5
CDR3 protein: CATSDAGGIETQYF
CDR3 DNA: TGTGCCACCAGTGACGCGGGGGGGATAGAGACCCAGTACTTC

clone size: -
V gene: TRBV5-1
D gene: TRBD2
J gene: TRBJ2-1
CDR3 protein: CASSTRLARGFDEQFF
CDR3 DNA: TGCGCCAGCAGCACCCGACTAGCGAGGGGTTTTGATGAGCAGTTCTTC

clone size: -
V gene: TRBV28
D gene: TRBD1
J gene: TRBJ1-3
CDR3 protein: CASTGTAGNTIYF
CDR3 DNA: TGTGCCAGCACCGGGACAGCCGGAAACACCATATATTTT

clone size: -
V gene: TRBV6-6
D gene: -
J gene: TRBJ1-4
CDR3 protein: CASSQGATNEKLFF
CDR3 DNA: TGTGCCAGCTCCCAGGGCGCAACTAATGAAAAACTGTTTTTT

clone size: -
V gene: TRBV5-4
D gene: -
J gene: TRBJ1-1
CDR3 protein: CASSPRGGINTEAFF
CDR3 DNA: TGTGCCAGCAGCCCACGGGGTGGGATTAACACTGAAGCTTTCTTT

clone size: -
V gene: TRBV3-1/TRBV3-2
D gene: -
J gene: TRBJ2-1
CDR3 protein: CASSQEERRPYNEQFF
CDR3 DNA: TGTGCCAGCAGCCAAGAGGAGCGGAGACCCTACAATGAGCAGTTCTTC

clone size: -
V gene: TRBV30
D gene: -
J gene: TRBJ1-6
CDR3 protein: CAWSPGRYDSPLHF
CDR3 DNA: TGTGCCTGGAGTCCAGGGAGGTACGATTCACCCCTCCACTTT

clone size: -
V gene: TRBV9
D gene: -
J gene: TRBJ1-1
CDR3 protein: CASSSPGGWKAFF
CDR3 DNA: TGTGCCAGCAGCTCCCCGGGGGGGTGGAAAGCTTTCTTT

clone size: many
V gene: TRBV28
D gene: -
J gene: TRBJ1-5
CDR3 protein: CASRHPGPGQPQHF
CDR3 DNA: TGTGCCAGCAGACACCCAGGGCCTGGTCAGCCCCAGCATTTT

clone size: -
V gene: TRBV5-5
D gene: -
J gene: TRBJ1-5
CDR3 protein: CASSLDGGASNQPQHF
CDR3 DNA: TGTGCCAGCAGCTTGGATGGGGGGGCGAGCAATCAGCCCCAGCATTTT

clone size: -
V gene: TRBV10-3
D gene: -
J gene: TRBJ1-2
CDR3 protein: CAISEVTEGPNYGYTF
CDR3 DNA: TGTGCCATCAGTGAGGTCACAGAAGGCCCAAACTATGGCTACACCTTC

clone size: -
V gene: TRBV19
D gene: TRBD1
J gene: TRBJ2-2
CDR3 protein: CASTGDRGGTGELFF
CDR3 DNA: TGTGCCAGTACGGGGGACAGGGGGGGCACCGGGGAGCTGTTTTTT

clone size: -
V gene: TRBV18
D gene: -
J gene: TRBJ2-1
CDR3 protein: CASSPLASYNEQFF
CDR3 DNA: TGTGCCAGCTCACCATTGGCTTCCTACAATGAGCAGTTCTTC

clone size: once
V gene: TRBV11-3
D gene: TRBD1
J gene: TRBJ2-7
CDR3 protein: CASSPGQTYEQYF
CDR3 DNA: TGTGCCAGCAGCCCGGGACAGACCTACGAGCAGTACTTC

clone size: once
V gene: TRBV9
D gene: -
J gene: TRBJ1-6
CDR3 protein: CASSVATRSPLHF
CDR3 DNA: TGTGCCAGCAGCGTAGCTACGAGGTCACCCCTCCACTTT

clone size: -
V gene: TRBV6-5
D gene: -
J gene: TRBJ1-3
CDR3 protein: CASIRQGLSGNTIYF
CDR3 DNA: TGTGCCAGCATTCGGCAGGGACTTTCTGGAAACACCATATATTTT

clone size: -
V gene: TRBV11-3
D gene: TRBD2
J gene: TRBJ2-1
CDR3 protein: CATTVHGRAREQFF
CDR3 DNA: TGTGCCACCACCGTCCACGGGAGGGCCCGAGAGCAGTTCTTC

clone size: -
V gene: TRBV12-3/TRBV12-4
D gene: -
J gene: TRBJ2-2
CDR3 protein: CASSPMYGGELFF
CDR3 DNA: TGTGCCAGCAGTCCTATGTATGGCGGGGAGCTGTTTTTT

clone size: -
V gene: TRBV7-9
D gene: TRBD2
J gene: TRBJ2-3
CDR3 protein: CASSQDPPLAVTDTQYF
CDR3 DNA: TGTGCCAGCAGCCAAGATCCCCCACTAGCGGTCACAGATACGCAGTATTTT

clone size: -
V gene: TRBV21-1
D gene: -
J gene: TRBJ2-2
CDR3 protein: CASSPGATNTGELFF
CDR3 DNA: TGTGCCAGCAGCCCTGGGGCTACTAACACCGGGGAGCTGTTTTTT

clone size: -
V gene: TRBV6-5
D gene: TRBD1
J gene: TRBJ1-5
CDR3 protein: CASSFLGQPSNQPQHF
CDR3 DNA: TGTGCCAGCAGTTTCCTGGGACAGCCTAGCAATCAGCCCCAGCATTTT

clone size: -
V gene: TRBV3-1/TRBV3-2
D gene: -
J gene: TRBJ1-1
CDR3 protein: CASSHPGENTEAFF
CDR3 DNA: TGTGCCAGCAGCCACCCGGGTGAAAACACTGAAGCTTTCTTT

clone size: -
V gene: TRBV28
D gene: -
J gene: TRBJ1-2
CDR3 protein: CASSLSVNYGYTF
CDR3 DNA: TGTGCCAGCAGTTTATCCGTTAACTATGGCTACACCTTC

clone size: -
V gene: TRBV28
D gene: TRBD1
J gene: TRBJ1-3
CDR3 protein: CASSEGQGPGNTIYF
CDR3 DNA: TGTGCCAGCAGTGAAGGACAGGGTCCTGGAAACACCATATATTTT

clone size: -
V gene: TRBV12-5
D gene: TRBD2
J gene: TRBJ2-1
CDR3 protein: CASVLSGSGVDEQFF
CDR3 DNA: TGTGCTAGTGTTCTTAGCGGGAGCGGGGTCGATGAGCAGTTCTTC

clone size: -
V gene: TRBV28
D gene: -
J gene: TRBJ2-7
CDR3 protein: CASSPQGYEQYF
CDR3 DNA: TGTGCCAGCAGTCCCCAGGGCTACGAGCAGTACTTC

clone size: -
V gene: TRBV19
D gene: -
J gene: TRBJ1-2
CDR3 protein: CASSRSGTHYGYTF
CDR3 DNA: TGTGCCAGTAGTCGCTCCGGGACACATTATGGCTACACCTTC

clone size: once
V gene: TRBV6-5
D gene: TRBD2
J gene: TRBJ2-5
CDR3 protein: CASNPLAVQETQYF
CDR3 DNA: TGTGCCAGCAATCCACTAGCGGTCCAAGAGACCCAGTACTTC

clone size: -
V gene: TRBV4-1
D gene: -
J gene: TRBJ2-3
CDR3 protein: CASSQDMQTDTQYF
CDR3 DNA: TGCGCCAGCAGCCAAGATATGCAGACAGATACGCAGTATTTT

clone size: -
V gene: TRBV5-4
D gene: TRBD1
J gene: TRBJ2-4
CDR3 protein: CASSGDRRNIQYF
CDR3 DNA: TGTGCCAGCAGCGGGGACAGACGAAACATTCAGTACTTC

clone size: -
V gene: TRBV4-1
D gene: -
J gene: TRBJ1-3
CDR3 protein: CASSQQGFSGNTIYF
CDR3 DNA: TGCGCCAGCAGCCAACAGGGATTCTCTGGAAACACCATATATTTT

clone size: -
V gene: TRBV6-5
D gene: TRBD2
J gene: TRBJ2-2
CDR3 protein: CASSYAGGETGELFF
CDR3 DNA: TGTGCCAGCAGTTATGCGGGGGGGGAGACCGGGGAGCTGTTTTTT

clone size: -
V gene: TRBV5-6
D gene: TRBD2
J gene: TRBJ2-7
CDR3 protein: CASSSAALAGGSYEQYF
CDR3 DNA: TGTGCCAGCAGCTCCGCGGCGCTAGCGGGGGGGAGCTACGAGCAGTACTTC

clone size: -
V gene: TRBV6-6
D gene: -
J gene: TRBJ1-2
CDR3 protein: CASRRQSTNYGYTF
CDR3 DNA: TGTGCCAGCAGAAGACAGTCTACAAACTATGGCTACACCTTC